Included here is one T cell receptor beta chain sequence, with context. Its antigen is unknown. Trimming removed 6 bases from V and 6 bases from J; junction bases left unmatched: 8. This CDR3 comprises 15 residues. Per the germline V gene, CDR1 is SNHLY and CDR2 is FYNNEI. The primer mix had 60 Vbeta and 13 Jbeta primers. Methods used by the authors: A follow-up analysis tallied 86 million or so unique TCR beta chains, approximately 11 million shared. The repertoire was sequenced with immunoSEQ multiplex PCR; TCRdb's copy has only in-frame clones and lacks some. V, J and clone size derive from that table, while D and trimming were established from the DNA sequence. Of 150,000 to 200,000 clones detected, approximately 79% appear once; the ten largest clones hold approximately 1.4%. This specimen comes from a study of cytomegalovirus exposure and HLA in healthy donors. Broader study findings: The study reported that TCR beta sequences accurately predicted HLA-A and HLA-B alleles in most subjects. Productive rates of about 90% or about 30% were seen for most TCR beta V segments in an earlier analysis. Specificity for CMV antigens was confirmed in vitro for a few of the CMV-associated chains.

This clonotype was obtained from a man between 60 and 75 years old in good health and CMV-seronegative. The material sequenced was PBMCs. The chain is built from TRBV2 and TRBJ2-2, with 9 nucleotides matching TRBD1. The CDR3 region has the DNA TGTGCCAGCAGGCCTAGGACAGGGGATGCCGGGGAGCTGTTTTTT. Translated: CASRPRTGDAGELFF.